Below, one T cell receptor beta chain is given with its context. No antigen is known for it. Per-base quality was not reported, and no clone a single base away is much larger than it. Patients with a history of autoimmune disease or receiving systemic immunosuppression were excluded from the trial. Peripheral blood for TCR sequencing was collected from all dose cohorts at baseline, on cycle 4 day 1, and on cycle 7 day 1. The samples were taken from a phase I, first-in-human, multicenter, open-label dose-escalation trial of ivuxolimab. Adults with locally advanced or metastatic melanoma, renal cell carcinoma, hepatocellular carcinoma or head and neck squamous cell carcinoma were enrolled in the trial. Before TCR sequencing, CD4+ and CD8+ T cells were separately sorted from peripheral blood. Genomic DNA was extracted from sorted cells for sequencing of the TCRbeta CDR3 region. The immunoSEQ Assay was used to sequence the TCRbeta CDR3 regions. In TCRdb, the immuneACCESS table is reduced to in-frame sequences with V and J assigned. These tables do not hold every clone; where another copy was compared, an unresolved V gene accounts for under half, and the others remain unexplained. This sample holds about 150,000 clones; roughly 94% were observed only once. The ten top clones hold about 0.33% of the sample.

The data stem from a study of OX40 agonist ivuxolimab in advanced cancers. In the study overall: Ivuxolimab was a fully human IgG2 agonistic monoclonal antibody targeting the costimulatory receptor OX40 (CD134). The monotherapy dose-escalation portion (N of about 50 patients) of the phase I ivuxolimab trial is reported in the paper. Of the 50 or so patients in dose escalation, 19 had hepatocellular carcinoma, approximately 15 had melanoma, 9 had renal cell carcinoma and 9 had head and neck cancer. Peripheral TCRbeta sequencing aimed to test whether ivuxolimab altered TCR sequence diversity and caused clonal T-cell expansion. Intravenous ivuxolimab was administered to patients every 2 weeks at six dose levels: 0.01, 0.1, 0.3, 1.5, 3 and 10 mg/kg. Three dose-escalation patients achieved partial responses, one with hepatocellular carcinoma and two with cutaneous melanoma. In the dose-escalation cohort, 70% to 90% of patients were male, and the mean age was 60 years with a range of roughly 20 to 79. Prior anti-PD-1, anti-PD-L1 or anti-CTLA-4 therapy was permitted, and about two fifths of dose-escalation patients had received checkpoint inhibitors.

Relative to germline, V is 0 bases shorter and J is 3 bases shorter, with 14 bases between their ends. From the cysteine through the phenylalanine, the CDR3 covers 16 amino acids. This entry keeps only the CDR3 DNA: 48 bases, framed from base 1. General conclusions and limits of the study: After ivuxolimab, expanded clones were on average more numerous among CD8+ T cells than among CD4+ T cells. Partial responders in the 0.1-3.0 mg/kg groups had among the lowest normalized peripheral clonal expansion, especially among CD8+ T cells. Low levels of normalized T-cell clonal expansion were also seen in some patients who did not respond. At doses from 0.1 to 3.0 mg/kg, clonal expansion was seen in both CD4+ and CD8+ blood T cells between baseline and week 6. The antigen specificity of the clonally expanded peripheral T cells was not determined.

The TCR sequence derives from an adult with an advanced solid tumor such as melanoma, head and neck, liver or kidney cancer. This specimen was CD4+ or CD8+ T cells sorted from blood, taken in a trial of the OX40 agonist ivuxolimab. Recombination linked TRBV5-3 to TRBJ2-3; the D gene is possibly TRBD2, with 6 bases matching. TRBV5-3 has ORF status, its function being uncertain. The CDR3 reads CARSLASGDDTDTQYF. The DNA sequence is as follows: TGTGCCAGAAGCTTGGCGTCGGGAGATGATACAGATACGCAGTATTTT.